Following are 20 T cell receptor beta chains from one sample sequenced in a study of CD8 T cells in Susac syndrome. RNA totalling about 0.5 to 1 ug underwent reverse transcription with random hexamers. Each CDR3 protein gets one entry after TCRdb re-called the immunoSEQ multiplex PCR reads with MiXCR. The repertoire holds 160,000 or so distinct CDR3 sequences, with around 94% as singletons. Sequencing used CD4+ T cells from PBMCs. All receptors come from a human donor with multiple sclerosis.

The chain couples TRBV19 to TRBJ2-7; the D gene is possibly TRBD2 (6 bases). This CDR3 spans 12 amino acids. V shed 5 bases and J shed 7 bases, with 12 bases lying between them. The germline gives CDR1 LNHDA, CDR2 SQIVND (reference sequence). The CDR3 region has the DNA TGTGCCAGTAGTTCCGGTCGGGAGGAGCAGTACTTC. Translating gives CASSSGREEQYF.

The DNA for the CDR3 is TGTGCCAGCAGCTTACTTGGCTCTTCCGAGCAGTACTTC. Translation: CASSLLGSSEQYF. The V call is TRBV7-3, the J call TRBJ2-7, with D hard to call. CDR1 and CDR2 from the germline V gene are SGHTA and FQGTGA. Trimming removed 2 bases at V and 6 bases at J, with 11 bases between. The CDR3 consists of 13 residues. Complete variable domain (other parts from reference TRBV7-3 and TRBJ2-7): GAGVSQTPSNKVTEKGKYVELRCDPISGHTALYWYRQSLGQGPEFLIYFQGTGAADDSGLPNDRFFAVRPEGSVSTLKIQRTERGDSAVYLCASSLLGSSEQYFGPGTRLTVT.

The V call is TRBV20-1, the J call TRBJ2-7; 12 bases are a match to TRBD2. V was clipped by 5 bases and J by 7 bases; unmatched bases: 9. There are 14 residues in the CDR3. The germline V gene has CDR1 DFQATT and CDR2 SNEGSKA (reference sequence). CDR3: CSAPGLAGYGEQYF. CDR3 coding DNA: TGCAGTGCTCCTGGACTAGCGGGATATGGGGAGCAGTACTTC.

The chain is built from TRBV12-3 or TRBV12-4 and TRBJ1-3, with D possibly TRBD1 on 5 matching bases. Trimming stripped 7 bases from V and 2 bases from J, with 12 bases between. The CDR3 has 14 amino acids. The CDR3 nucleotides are TGTGCCAGCACCCGGGGGAGGACTGGAAACACCATATATTTT. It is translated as CASTRGRTGNTIYF.

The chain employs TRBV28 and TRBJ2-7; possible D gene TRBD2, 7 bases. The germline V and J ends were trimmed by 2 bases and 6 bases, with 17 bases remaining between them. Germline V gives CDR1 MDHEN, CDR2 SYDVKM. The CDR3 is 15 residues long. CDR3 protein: CASSLGGGGGREQYF. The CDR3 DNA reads TGTGCCAGCAGTTTAGGAGGTGGGGGGGGCCGCGAGCAGTACTTC.

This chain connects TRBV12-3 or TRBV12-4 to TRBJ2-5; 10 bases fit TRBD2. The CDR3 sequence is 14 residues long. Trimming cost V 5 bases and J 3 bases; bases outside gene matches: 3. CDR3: CASSPLAGKETQYF. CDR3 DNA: TGTGCCAGCAGTCCACTAGCGGGAAAAGAGACCCAGTACTTC.

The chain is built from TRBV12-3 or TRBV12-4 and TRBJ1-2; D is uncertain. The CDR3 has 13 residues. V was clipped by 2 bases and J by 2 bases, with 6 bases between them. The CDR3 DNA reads TGTGCCAGCAGTTTACGTCGCAACTATGGCTACACCTTC. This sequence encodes CASSLRRNYGYTF.

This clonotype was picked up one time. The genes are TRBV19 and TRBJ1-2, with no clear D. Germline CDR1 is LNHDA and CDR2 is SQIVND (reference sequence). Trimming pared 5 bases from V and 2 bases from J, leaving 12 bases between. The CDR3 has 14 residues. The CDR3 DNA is TGTGCCAGTAGTCGGTCAGCCTGGAACTATGGCTACACCTTC. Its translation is CASSRSAWNYGYTF.

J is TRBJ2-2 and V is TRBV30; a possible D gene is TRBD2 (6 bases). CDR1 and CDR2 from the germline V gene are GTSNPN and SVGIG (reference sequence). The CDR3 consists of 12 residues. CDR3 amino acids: CAGGGNTGELFF. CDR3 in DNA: TGTGCGGGAGGAGGCAACACCGGGGAGCTGTTTTTT. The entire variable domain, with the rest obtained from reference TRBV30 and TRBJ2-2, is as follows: SQTIHQWPATLVQPVGSPLSLECTVEGTSNPNLYWYRQAAGRGLQLLFYSVGIGQISSEVPQNLSASRPQDRQFILSSKKLLLSDSGFYLCAGGGNTGELFFGEGSRLTVL.

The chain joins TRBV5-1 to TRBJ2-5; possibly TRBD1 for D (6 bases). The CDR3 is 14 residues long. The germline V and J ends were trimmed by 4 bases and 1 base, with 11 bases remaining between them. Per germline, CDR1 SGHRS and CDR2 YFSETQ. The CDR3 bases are TGCGCCAGCAGCATCGGGACACGCCAAGAGACCCAGTACTTC. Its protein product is CASSIGTRQETQYF.

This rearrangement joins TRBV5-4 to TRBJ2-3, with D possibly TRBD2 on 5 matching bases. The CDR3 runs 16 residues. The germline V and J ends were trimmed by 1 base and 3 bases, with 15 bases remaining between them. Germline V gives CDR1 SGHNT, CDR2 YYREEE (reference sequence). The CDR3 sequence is CASSLRVSGGTDTQYF. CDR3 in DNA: TGTGCCAGCAGCTTGCGGGTTAGTGGAGGAACAGATACGCAGTATTTT.

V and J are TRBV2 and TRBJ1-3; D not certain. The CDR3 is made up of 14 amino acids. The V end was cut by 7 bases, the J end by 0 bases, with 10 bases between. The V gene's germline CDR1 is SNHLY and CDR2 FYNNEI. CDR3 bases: TGTGCCAGCAATAACGGGTTCTCTGGAAACACCATATATTTT. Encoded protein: CASNNGFSGNTIYF.

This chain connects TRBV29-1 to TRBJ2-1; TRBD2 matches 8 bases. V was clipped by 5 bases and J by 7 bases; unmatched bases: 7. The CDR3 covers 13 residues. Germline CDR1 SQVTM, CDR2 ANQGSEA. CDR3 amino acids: CSVFREGRNEQFF. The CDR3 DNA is TGCAGCGTTTTCCGGGAGGGCCGGAATGAGCAGTTCTTC.

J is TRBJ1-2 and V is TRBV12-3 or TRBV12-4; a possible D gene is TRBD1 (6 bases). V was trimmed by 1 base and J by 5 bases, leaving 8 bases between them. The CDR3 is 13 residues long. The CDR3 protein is CASSLVQGYGYTF. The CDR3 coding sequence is TGTGCCAGCAGTTTAGTCCAGGGGTATGGCTACACCTTC.

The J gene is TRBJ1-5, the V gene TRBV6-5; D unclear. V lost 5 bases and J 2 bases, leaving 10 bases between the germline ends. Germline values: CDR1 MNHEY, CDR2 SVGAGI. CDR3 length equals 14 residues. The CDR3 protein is CASSGAVGNQPQHF. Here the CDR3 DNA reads TGTGCCAGCAGTGGAGCGGTCGGCAATCAGCCCCAGCATTTT.

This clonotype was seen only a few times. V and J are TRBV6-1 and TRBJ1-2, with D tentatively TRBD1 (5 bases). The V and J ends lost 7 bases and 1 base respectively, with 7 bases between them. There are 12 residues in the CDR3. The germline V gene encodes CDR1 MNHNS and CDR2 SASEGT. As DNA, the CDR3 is TGTGCCAGCACAGGGTATAACTATGGCTACACCTTC. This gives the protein CASTGYNYGYTF.

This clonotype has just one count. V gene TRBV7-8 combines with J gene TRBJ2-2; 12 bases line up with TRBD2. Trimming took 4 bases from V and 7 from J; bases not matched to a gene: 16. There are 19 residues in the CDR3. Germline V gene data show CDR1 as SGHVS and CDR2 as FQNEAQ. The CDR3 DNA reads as TGTGCCAGCAGCTCCCTGAGGTCTAGCGGGAGGGCCCGGGTCGGGGAGCTGTTTTTT. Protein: CASSSLRSSGRARVGELFF.

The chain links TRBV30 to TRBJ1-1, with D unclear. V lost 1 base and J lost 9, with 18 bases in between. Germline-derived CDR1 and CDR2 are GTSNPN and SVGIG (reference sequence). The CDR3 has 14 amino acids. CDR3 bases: TGTGCCTGGAGTGCCACCTCCACCGGGGTAAAAGCTTTCTTT. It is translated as CAWSATSTGVKAFF.

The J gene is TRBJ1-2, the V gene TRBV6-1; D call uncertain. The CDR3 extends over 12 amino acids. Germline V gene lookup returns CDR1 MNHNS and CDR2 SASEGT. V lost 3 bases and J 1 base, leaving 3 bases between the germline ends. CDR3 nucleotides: TGTGCCAGCAGTGACCATAACTATGGCTACACCTTC. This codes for CASSDHNYGYTF.

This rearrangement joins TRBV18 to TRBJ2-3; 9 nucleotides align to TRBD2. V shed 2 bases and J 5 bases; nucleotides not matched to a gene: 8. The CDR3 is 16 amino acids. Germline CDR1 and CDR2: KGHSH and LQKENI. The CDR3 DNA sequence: TGTGCCAGCTCACCAAGGGCGGGACTAGCCCAAGATACGCAGTATTTT. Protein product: CASSPRAGLAQDTQYF.